This T cell receptor (beta chain) was sequenced for a study of T cell repertoires in cytomegalovirus infection. About the study: HLA-C-restricted CMV epitopes, recently identified, and well-studied HLA-B-restricted ones were used by the study. CMV infection together with matching HLA type was indicated by public TCR beta signatures.

Study-level findings and limits: CMV-specific TCR beta clonotypes restricted by HLA-C dominated the ex vivo response. Individuals carrying CMV plus the relevant HLA were identified by cumulative frequency of public TCR beta families.

On this clonotype itself: What it recognizes is unknown.

One entry per CDR3 protein results from TCRdb running MiXCR on the reads. The sample records 800,000 to 950,000 distinct CDR3 sequences, approximately 29% being singletons. After removal of 7 bases from V and 12 bases from J, the junction contained 8 bases not matched to a gene. This CDR3 spans 14 amino acids. Germline assignment: CDR1 LNHNV and CDR2 YYDKDF (reference sequence). The receptor's source is a human donor in good health (CMV status not recorded). Some clones in this sample may be carry-over from other donors' samples. V and J are TRBV15 and TRBJ1-6, with 11 bases aligning to TRBD1. The sequenced sample was cultured CD8+ T cells from PBMCs, obtained from culture after CMV antigen stimulation. As DNA, the CDR3 is TGTGCCACCACTCAGGACAGGGGGCGCCTACCCCTCCACTTT. It translates to CATTQDRGRLPLHF.